These 8 T cell receptor beta chains were all obtained from the same sample, sequenced in a study of blood T cell repertoires in COVID-19. Some clones are missing from TCRdb's copy, which holds only in-frame ones; the method was immunoSEQ multiplex PCR. This sample has 110,000 to 150,000 clones, with roughly 88% found just once. The sequencing sample was made of peripheral blood. Every receptor here comes from a woman aged 60-70 years with acute or convalescent COVID-19.

The chain has TRBV7-9 and TRBJ2-7, with 7 bases that match TRBD2. The germline gives CDR1 SEHNR, CDR2 FQNEAQ (reference sequence). The CDR3 extends over 14 amino acids. V lost 6 bases, J lost 3 bases, and 8 bases stayed unmatched. The CDR3 sequence: CASSFRSGDYEQYF. CDR3 bases: TGTGCCAGCAGTTTTAGGAGCGGGGACTACGAGCAGTACTTC.

This chain connects TRBV12-3 or TRBV12-4 to TRBJ2-7, with 9 bases that match TRBD1. The CDR3 extends over 11 amino acids. Trimming took 6 bases from V and 6 from J; bases not matched to a gene: 0. The CDR3 reads CASRGQGEQYF. CDR3 in DNA: TGTGCCAGCAGGGGACAGGGCGAGCAGTACTTC.

The CDR3, as DNA: TGTGCCAGCAGCCAAGAAGCCCCGGGGGACACTGAAGCTTTCTTT. It codes for CASSQEAPGDTEAFF. The rearrangement uses TRBV4-2 and TRBJ1-1; D possibly corresponds to TRBD1 (5 bases). Germline V CDR1 and CDR2: LGHNA, YNFKEQ. Trimming left V 0 bases short and J 3 bases short, with 11 bases between. The CDR3 sequence is 15 residues long.

The chain links TRBV4-3 to TRBJ1-2; D is possibly TRBD1 (6 bases). Trimming took off 4 bases at V and 4 bases at J, with 19 bases between the two ends. CDR3 length equals 16 residues. In germline, CDR1 is LGHNA, CDR2 YSLEER. CDR3 DNA sequence: TGCGCCAGCAGCCTCCAGCACAGGGAAAGAAGCTATGGCTACACCTTC. Its protein is CASSLQHRERSYGYTF.

The rearrangement links TRBV3-1 (or the pseudogene TRBV3-2) to TRBJ2-1, with 7 bases fitting TRBD2. Germline trimming cut 0 bases from V and 6 bases from J; bases unmatched to any gene: 8. Germline CDR1 is LGHDT and CDR2 is YNNKEL (reference sequence). This CDR3 contains 16 residues. CDR3 region: CASSQERSREVNEQFF. In nucleotides, the CDR3 is TGTGCCAGCAGCCAAGAACGAAGTCGGGAGGTCAATGAGCAGTTCTTC.

This chain uses TRBV28 with TRBJ2-7; 10 bases line up with TRBD2. Germline lookup yields CDR1 MDHEN and CDR2 SYDVKM. The CDR3 consists of 15 residues. V shed 5 bases, J shed 5 bases, and the junction held 9 bases outside the gene matches. The CDR3 spells CASSTVAGGLHEQYF. The CDR3 DNA is TGTGCCAGCAGTACCGTAGCGGGGGGTCTCCACGAGCAGTACTTC.

J is TRBJ2-7 and V is TRBV19; the match to TRBD1 covers 10 bases. Germline CDR1 is LNHDA and CDR2 is SQIVND (reference sequence). The CDR3 covers 15 residues. V lost 3 bases, J lost 0 bases, and 2 bases stayed unmatched. The CDR3 loop reads CASSMGQGHSYEQYF. The CDR3 region has the DNA TGTGCCAGTAGTATGGGACAGGGGCACTCCTACGAGCAGTACTTC.

The chain carries TRBV30 and TRBJ2-5; TRBD2 aligns across 11 bases. This CDR3 contains 14 residues. Trimming cost V 3 bases and J 5 bases; bases outside gene matches: 5. From germline, CDR1 is GTSNPN and CDR2 SVGIG (reference sequence). The CDR3 sequence is CAWSEGLAVETQYF. The CDR3 nucleotides read TGTGCCTGGAGCGAGGGACTAGCGGTGGAGACCCAGTACTTC.